This passage covers 24 T cell receptor beta chains from one sample sequenced in a study of blood T cell repertoires in COVID-19. The method was immunoSEQ multiplex PCR; TCRdb's version includes in-frame clones alone and lacks a portion of them. The sample includes some 250,000 clones, roughly 84% of them seen just once. Specimen: peripheral blood. The receptors originated from a woman between 18 and 30 years old with acute or convalescent COVID-19.

The chain has TRBV6-5 and TRBJ1-2; TRBD1 is a possible D gene (5 bases). The ends were cut back, 6 bases at V and 4 bases at J, with 12 bases in the middle. CDR3 length equals 13 residues. Per the germline V gene, CDR1 is MNHEY and CDR2 is SVGAGI. The CDR3 DNA reads as TGTGCCAGCAGGGGCAGGGTAGGCTATGGCTACACCTTC. It specifies CASRGRVGYGYTF.

The chain combines TRBV19 with TRBJ2-7; TRBD2 is a possible D gene (5 bases). Trimming cost V 6 bases and J 5 bases, with 14 bases left between them. Germline V gives CDR1 LNHDA, CDR2 SQIVND (reference sequence). The CDR3 is 13 amino acids. CDR3 sequence reads: CASSLRYGDEQYF. In DNA, the CDR3 is TGTGCCAGTAGCCTTCGTTACGGGGACGAGCAGTACTTC.

V is TRBV18 and J is TRBJ2-7; 8 bases map to TRBD2. V was pared by 2 bases and J by 3 bases, with 3 bases of the junction left unmatched. Germline CDR1 reads KGHSH; CDR2 reads LQKENI. The CDR3 totals 14 residues. The CDR3 protein is CASSPNGRVYEQYF. The CDR3 DNA reads TGTGCCAGCTCACCAAACGGGAGGGTCTACGAGCAGTACTTC.

This clone was detected a few times. V and J are TRBV5-4 and TRBJ1-3, with TRBD1 as a possible D gene (6 bases). CDR3 length: 17 amino acids. V lost 1 base to trimming and J lost 0 bases, with 14 bases between them. Germline-derived CDR1 and CDR2 are SGHNT and YYREEE (reference sequence). This chain's CDR3 is CASSLLGGANSGNTIYF. In DNA, the CDR3 is TGTGCCAGCAGCTTGTTGGGGGGGGCCAACTCTGGAAACACCATATATTTT.

The chain has TRBV24-1 and TRBJ2-3, with 10 bases fitting TRBD1. Germline assignment: CDR1 KGHDR and CDR2 SFDVKD. The CDR3 runs 18 residues. J gave up 0 bases and V 7 bases, and 12 bases lay outside the gene matches. The CDR3 nucleotides read TGTGCCACCAGCCCGGGGACAGGGGATTTCTCTAGCACAGATACGCAGTATTTT. It codes for CATSPGTGDFSSTDTQYF.

This chain uses TRBV12-3 or TRBV12-4 with TRBJ2-1, with 12 bases fitting TRBD2. The V gene end was trimmed by 5 bases and the J gene end by 16 bases; junction bases not matched to a gene: 6. The CDR3 is made up of 12 amino acids. The CDR3 reads CASSLTSGSSFF. DNA of the CDR3: TGTGCCAGCAGTCTGACTAGCGGGAGCTCCTTCTTC.

Judged by abundance, this clone is medium-sized. The chain uses TRBV5-3 and TRBJ2-1; 9 bases are shared with TRBD2. TRBV5-3 counts as an open reading frame of uncertain function. V dropped 4 bases and J dropped 7; count of bases not matched to a gene: 9. This CDR3 is built from 15 residues. In nucleotides, the CDR3 is TGTGCCAGAAGCCCCGGGACTAGCAATAAGAATGAGCAGTTCTTC. Translation: CARSPGTSNKNEQFF.

This clone has a handful of counts. Other DNA sequences from this sample encode an identical CDR3 as well. The CDR3 here is CASSLDSYNEQFF. The CDR3, as DNA: TGTGCCAGCAGCTTAGACAGCTACAATGAGCAGTTCTTC. The chain couples TRBV7-9 to TRBJ2-1; D is uncertain. The CDR3 is 13 residues long. Germline-derived CDR1 and CDR2 are SEHNR and FQNEAQ (reference sequence). V dropped 1 base and J dropped 3 bases, with 4 bases sitting between them. The entire variable domain, with the rest obtained from reference TRBV7-9 and TRBJ2-1, is as follows: DTGVSQNPRHKITKRGQNVTFRCDPISEHNRLYWYRQTLGQGPEFLTYFQNEAQLEKSRLLSDRFSAERPKGSFSTLEIQRTEQGDSAMYLCASSLDSYNEQFFGPGTRLTVL.

The chain couples TRBV2 to TRBJ2-1; 13 bases match TRBD2. The length of the CDR3 is 17 residues. Trimming took 5 bases from V and 10 from J; bases not matched to a gene: 14. Germline lookup yields CDR1 SNHLY and CDR2 FYNNEI. The CDR3 loop reads CASSQGGLAGRYGEQFF. The CDR3 DNA reads TGTGCCAGCAGTCAAGGGGGACTAGCGGGAAGATACGGCGAGCAGTTCTTC.

This clone was detected only a few times. This rearrangement joins TRBV29-1 to TRBJ1-2, with D possibly TRBD1 on 6 matching bases. V was shortened by 3 bases and J by 4 bases, with 12 bases between the two germline ends. Germline V gene sequence: CDR1 SQVTM, CDR2 ANQGSEA. This CDR3 has 13 residues. The CDR3 DNA is TGCAGCGTTGAGGCAGGGGATACCTATGGCTACACCTTC. This encodes CSVEAGDTYGYTF.

This chain connects TRBV12-5 to TRBJ1-5, with a tentative D call TRBD1 (5 bases). Germline CDR1 LGHNT, CDR2 FRNRAP. Trimming took 1 base from V and 10 from J, leaving 11 bases between them. The CDR3 has 13 amino acids. The CDR3 region has the DNA TGTGCTAGTGGTTTGGATCTGGGGGGACCCCAGCATTTT. Translation: CASGLDLGGPQHF.

The genes are TRBV5-1 and TRBJ1-4; possibly TRBD1 for D (6 bases). This CDR3 contains 14 residues. CDR1 is SGHRS and CDR2 is YFSETQ in the germline V gene. Between the trimmed V and J ends, which lost 2 bases and 8 bases, there was a span of 13 bases. This CDR3 is CASSLKAGTEKLFF. The DNA of the CDR3 is TGCGCCAGCAGCTTAAAGGCAGGGACAGAAAAACTGTTTTTT.

J is TRBJ2-1 and V is TRBV19; 9 bases line up with TRBD1. J lost 6 bases, V lost 4 bases, and 7 bases had no gene match. The length of the CDR3 is 15 residues. CDR1 and CDR2 from the germline V gene are LNHDA and SQIVND (reference sequence). The DNA for the CDR3 is TGTGCCAGTAGTACCCGGGACAGGGAGGTCAATGAGCAGTTCTTC. Its translation: CASSTRDREVNEQFF.

The chain joins TRBV5-8 to TRBJ2-7, with D perhaps TRBD2 (5 bases). The CDR3 is made up of 12 amino acids. CDR1 and CDR2 (germline): SGHTS, YDEGEE. Deletions cut 0 bases from V and 7 bases from J, with 8 bases between. The CDR3 region has the DNA TGTGCCAGCAGCTTGGTAGGGAGTGAGCAGTACTTC. This translates into CASSLVGSEQYF.

The CDR3 sequence: CASSFSGSSYEQYF. The CDR3 DNA reads as TGCGCCAGCAGCTTTAGCGGATCCTCCTACGAGCAGTACTTC. This chain uses TRBV5-1 with TRBJ2-7, with D possibly being TRBD2 (6 bases). Trimming pared 2 bases from V and 0 bases from J, leaving 9 bases between. There are 14 residues in the CDR3. Per the germline V gene, CDR1 is SGHRS and CDR2 is YFSETQ.

This clone was detected once. The chain joins TRBV4-3 to TRBJ1-1, with no clear D. The germline V and J ends were trimmed by 3 bases and 7 bases, with 18 bases remaining between them. The germline gives CDR1 LGHNA, CDR2 YSLEER. The length of the CDR3 is 15 residues. The chain's CDR3 is CASSQAHGSTFEAFF. Here the CDR3 DNA reads TGCGCCAGCAGCCAGGCCCACGGGAGCACCTTTGAAGCTTTCTTT.

This clone was recorded once. This chain uses TRBV2 with TRBJ1-6; D not resolved. The germline gives CDR1 SNHLY, CDR2 FYNNEI. V was shortened by 8 bases and J by 5 bases, with 10 bases between the two germline ends. The CDR3 contains 13 residues. The CDR3 coding sequence is TGTGCCAGCGTAGTTGAAGATAATTCACCCCTCCACTTT. As protein: CASVVEDNSPLHF.

The gene calls are TRBV6-5 and TRBJ1-1, with 8 bases identical to TRBD1. V was clipped by 5 bases and J by 6 bases; unmatched bases: 8. Germline CDR1 and CDR2: MNHEY and SVGAGI. The CDR3 is 14 residues long. CDR3 sequence: CASSPPGQASEAFF. The CDR3 nucleotides read TGTGCCAGCAGTCCACCGGGACAGGCTTCTGAAGCTTTCTTT.

This clone was detected once. The chain uses TRBV25-1 and TRBJ2-7; 11 nucleotides match TRBD2. Germline loops: CDR1 MGHDK, CDR2 SYGVNS. This CDR3 is built from 15 residues. The J segment lost 3 bases and the V segment lost 5 bases, leaving 6 bases of the junction unmatched. In DNA form, the CDR3 reads TGTGCCAGCAGTTCCGGGACTAGCGGACACTACGAGCAGTACTTC. This encodes CASSSGTSGHYEQYF.

This clone was picked up a small number of times. The chain uses TRBV14 and TRBJ2-7; TRBD2 matches 9 bases. The CDR3 runs to 15 residues. V was clipped by 4 bases and J by 1 base; unmatched bases: 5. Per the germline V gene, CDR1 is SGHDN and CDR2 is FVKESK. The CDR3 region is CASSPETSGSYEQYF. CDR3 nucleotides: TGTGCCAGCAGCCCCGAGACTAGCGGTTCCTACGAGCAGTACTTC.

The chain combines TRBV5-1 with TRBJ2-5; D gene unclear. V dropped 3 bases and J dropped 4 bases, with 13 bases sitting between them. Germline CDR1 is SGHRS and CDR2 is YFSETQ. CDR3 size: 14 residues. The CDR3 DNA follows: TGCGCCAGCAGCTCCCTAGTTAAAGGAGAGACCCAGTACTTC. Amino acids: CASSSLVKGETQYF. The variable domain in full, with the rest retrieved from reference TRBV5-1 and TRBJ2-5, is KAGVTQTPRYLIKTRGQQVTLSCSPISGHRSVSWYQQTPGQGLQFLFEYFSETQRNKGNFPGRFSGRQFSNSRSEMNVSTLELGDSALYLCASSSLVKGETQYFGPGTRLLVL.

This clone was seen only once. DNA of the CDR3: TGTGCCAGCAGCTCGCGACAGGGTGGACAGCCCCAGCATTTT. It yields the protein CASSSRQGGQPQHF. The gene calls are TRBV13 and TRBJ1-5; TRBD1 aligns across 7 bases. V shed 4 bases and J 7 bases; nucleotides not matched to a gene: 7. Per germline, CDR1 PRHDT and CDR2 FYEKMQ (reference sequence). CDR3 length: 14 residues.

The rearrangement joins TRBV10-3 to TRBJ2-3, with a tentative D call TRBD1 (6 bases). The V gene's germline CDR1 is ENHRY and CDR2 SYGVKD. CDR3 length: 15 amino acids. The germline V and J ends were trimmed by 4 bases and 0 bases, with 11 bases remaining between them. CDR3 nucleotide sequence: TGTGCCATCAGTGTCGGACAGCCTAGCACAGATACGCAGTATTTT. Translated, it gives CAISVGQPSTDTQYF.

This clone was observed a single time. The rearrangement uses TRBV7-2 and TRBJ1-1; 8 bases map to TRBD1. CDR1 SGHTA and CDR2 FQGNSA come from the germline V gene. V shed 2 bases and J 6 bases; nucleotides not matched to a gene: 5. CDR3 length: 14 residues. CDR3 protein: CASSLTTGEAEAFF. In DNA, the CDR3 is TGTGCCAGCAGCTTAACGACAGGGGAGGCTGAAGCTTTCTTT. Full variable domain (missing parts from reference TRBV7-2 and TRBJ1-1): GAGVSQSPSNKVTEKGKDVELRCDPISGHTALYWYRQSLGQGLEFLIYFQGNSAPDKSGLPSDRFSAERTGGSVSTLTIQRTQQEDSAVYLCASSLTTGEAEAFFGQGTRLTVV.